One and the same sample provided the 8 T cell receptor beta chains below, sequenced in a study of T cells in localized non-small cell lung cancer. The method was immunoSEQ multiplex PCR; TCRdb's version includes in-frame clones alone and lacks a portion of them. The repertoire holds tens of thousands of clones, with about four fifths as singletons. The sample was peripheral blood, taken before any cancer treatment. Every receptor here comes from a male donor aged 60 or over with stage III squamous cell lung carcinoma.

This clone was seen just once. The V gene is TRBV27, the J gene TRBJ1-1; D ambiguous. V lost 5 bases to trimming and J lost 4 bases, with 11 bases between them. This CDR3 has 13 amino acids. Germline CDR1 MNHEY, CDR2 SMNVEV (reference sequence). This chain's CDR3 is CASSPRWGTEAFF. Here the CDR3 DNA reads TGTGCCAGCAGTCCTCGTTGGGGCACTGAAGCTTTCTTT.

The rearrangement links TRBV5-1 to TRBJ1-4; D ambiguous. There are 15 residues in the CDR3. The V gene's germline CDR1 is SGHRS and CDR2 YFSETQ. The V gene lost 0 bases and the J gene lost 3 bases, with 9 bases spanning the gap. The CDR3 sequence is CASSLAVPSNEKLFF. CDR3 nucleotides: TGCGCCAGCAGCTTGGCCGTGCCCTCTAATGAAAAACTGTTTTTT.

The chain employs TRBV5-1 and TRBJ2-7, with 8 bases that match TRBD2. The junction had 6 bases not matched to a gene; V was cut back by 4 bases and J by 0 bases. The CDR3 is 15 amino acids. Germline V CDR1 and CDR2: SGHRS, YFSETQ. The CDR3 coding sequence is TGCGCCAGCAGCCCCCTAGCGGGTGTCTCCTACGAGCAGTACTTC. Translating it yields CASSPLAGVSYEQYF.

The rearrangement joins TRBV11-3 to TRBJ2-1; the D gene could be TRBD1 or TRBD2 (5 bases each). V dropped 4 bases and J dropped 6 bases, with 10 bases sitting between them. From germline, CDR1 is SGHNT and CDR2 YENEEA. The CDR3 is 13 amino acids. The CDR3 nucleotides read TGTGCCAGCAGCTCATCCGGGGCCAATGAGCAGTTCTTC. Translated, it gives CASSSSGANEQFF. The full variable domain, rest sourced from reference TRBV11-3 and TRBJ2-1, is EAGVVQSPRYKIIEKKQPVAFWCNPISGHNTLYWYLQNLGQGPELLIRYENEEAVDDSQLPKDRFSAERLKGVDSTLKIQPAELGDSAVYLCASSSSGANEQFFGPGTRLTVL.

The sample holds one count of this clone. In DNA form, the CDR3 reads TGTGCCAGCAGCTTTAAGAAGTCCCCCGGAGATACGCAGTATTTT. Its protein is CASSFKKSPGDTQYF. The chain combines TRBV5-6 with TRBJ2-3; D is ambiguous. CDR1 and CDR2 from the germline V gene are SGHDT and YYEEEE. The CDR3 covers 15 residues. The V gene lost 2 bases and the J gene lost 5 bases, with 15 bases spanning the gap.

The rearrangement joins TRBV15 to TRBJ1-4; D uncertain. Germline loops: CDR1 LNHNV, CDR2 YYDKDF (reference sequence). The CDR3 spans 13 residues. The ends were cut back, 3 bases at V and 3 bases at J, with 5 bases in the middle. This CDR3 is CATSSGPNEKLFF. As DNA, the CDR3 is TGTGCCACCAGCAGCGGGCCTAATGAAAAACTGTTTTTT.

This sequence joins TRBV6-1 and TRBJ1-2, with unresolved D. V was trimmed by 4 bases and J by 4 bases, leaving 13 bases between them. CDR3 length: 14 residues. Germline-derived CDR1 and CDR2 are MNHNS and SASEGT. CDR3 coding DNA: TGTGCCAGCAGTGTAGGTCCGGATCTCTATGGCTACACCTTC. It encodes CASSVGPDLYGYTF.

This rearrangement joins TRBV7-6 to TRBJ1-4, with D tentatively TRBD1 (6 bases). The CDR3 length is 16 residues. Germline V CDR1 and CDR2: SGHVS, FNYEAQ. V lost 1 base to trimming and J lost 5 bases, with 14 bases between them. This chain's CDR3 is CASSLGLPGTNEKLFF. CDR3 bases: TGTGCCAGCAGCTTAGGTTTGCCAGGGACAAATGAAAAACTGTTTTTT.